The 9 T cell receptor beta chains in this list originate from one sample, sequenced in a study of CD8+ T cells in alopecia areata. cDNA prepared by RNA extraction and subsequent reverse transcription served as the template for sequencing. The table came from immunoSEQ multiplex PCR; TCRdb's copy has only in-frame clones and leaves some out. This sample carries some 120,000 clones, none of them present only once. Sequenced material: lesional skin. The receptor source for this set is a C3H/HeJ mouse with alopecia areata. For this strain, the MHC haplotype corresponds to H2-k.

As regards this clone: Gene names denote mouse genes. The CDR3 bases that were read are TGCACCTGCAGTGCAGATCTGACTGGGGGTCGAAAC. Translation: CTCSADLTGGRN. The full-length CDR3 reads as CTCSADLTGGRNTLYF. V gene TRBV1 combines with J gene TRBJ2-4, with 9 nucleotides matching TRBD2. The CDR3 end falls 4 residues outside the read, so it is completed with the germline J gene. CDR1 is NSQYPW, CDR2 LRSPGD, per germline (reference sequence). This CDR3 is built from 16 residues.

Regarding this clone: Mouse names are used for the genes. The read halts 4 residues ahead of the CDR3 end, with the missing end drawn from the germline J gene. This chain uses TRBV19 with TRBJ2-7; 7 bases line up with TRBD1. This CDR3 comprises 13 residues. CDR1 and CDR2 from the germline V gene are FNHDT and SITEND (reference sequence). CDR3 DNA, as far as it was read: TGTGCCAGCAGGGGGACAGAAAAATAT. This translates into CASRGTEKY. The whole CDR3 reads CASRGTEKYEQYF.

Regarding this clone: Mouse gene names and germline throughout. The observed sequence ends 4 residues before the CDR3 terminus, with the missing tail filled in from the germline J gene. This chain links TRBV1 with TRBJ1-4; 9 nucleotides align to TRBD1. V was clipped by 3 bases and J by 4 bases; unmatched bases: 6. This CDR3 is 16 amino acids long. The V gene's germline CDR1 is NSQYPW and CDR2 LRSPGD (reference sequence). CDR3 bases read: TGCACCTGCAGTGCCGGGACAGGGTGGTACAACGAA. Translation gives CTCSAGTGWYNE. The full CDR3 reads CTCSAGTGWYNERLFF.

Regarding this clone: Gene names follow the mouse nomenclature. The read terminates 4 residues before the CDR3 end, so the remaining end is supplied by the germline J gene. J is TRBJ2-2 and V is TRBV31; the match to TRBD2 covers 11 bases. V lost 0 bases to trimming and J lost 0 bases; unmatched junction nucleotides: 3. This CDR3 has 17 amino acids. CDR1 GKSSPN and CDR2 SITVG come from the germline V gene. The CDR3 is CAWSLGTGGPNTGQLYF. The part of the CDR3 DNA that was read is TGTGCCTGGAGTCTGGGGACTGGGGGCCCAAACACCGGG. Supplemented by reference TRBV31 and TRBJ2-2, the full variable domain reads AQTIHQWPVAEIKAVGSPLSLGCTIKGKSSPNLYWYWQATGGTLQQLFYSITVGQVESVVQLNLSASRPKDDQFILSTEKLLLSHSGFYLCAWSLGTGGPNTGQLYFGEGSKLTVL.

Regarding this clone: All gene names here are mouse names. The read ends 4 residues early relative to the CDR3; the germline J gene fills the gap. The chain combines TRBV1 with TRBJ2-2, with 7 bases fitting TRBD2. This CDR3 spans 14 amino acids. The germline V gene encodes CDR1 NSQYPW and CDR2 LRSPGD (reference sequence). The part of the CDR3 DNA that was read is TGCACCTGCAGTCGTCTGGGGGAGGTCGGG. As protein: CTCSRLGEVG. The CDR3, in full, reads CTCSRLGEVGQLYF.

This clone was seen a handful of times. Mouse names are used for the genes. The read ends 4 residues early relative to the CDR3; the germline J gene fills the gap. V is TRBV1 and J is TRBJ2-7; 9 bases agree with TRBD2. This CDR3 region has 17 residues. Germline values: CDR1 NSQYPW, CDR2 LRSPGD (reference sequence). The trim removed 0 bases at V and 0 bases at J, leaving 6 bases unmatched. The sequenced CDR3 bases are TGCACCTGCAGTGCAGATTCTGGGGGGGTTAGCTCCTAT. Its translation: CTCSADSGGVSSY. The full CDR3 protein reads CTCSADSGGVSSYEQYF.

There are many counts of this clone. Gene and germline names: mouse. The missing CDR3 end, 4 residues past where the read stops, is filled in from the germline J gene. The rearrangement joins TRBV13-3 to TRBJ1-1, with TRBD1 matching 8 bases. Germline V gene lookup returns CDR1 NNHDY and CDR2 SYVADS. The length of the CDR3 is 15 residues. Trimming cost V 0 bases and J 3 bases; bases outside gene matches: 4. CDR3 region: CASSDVGQGDTEVFF. CDR3 DNA (partial): TGTGCCAGCAGTGATGTCGGACAGGGAGACACA.

As regards this clone: Mouse gene names and germline throughout. The observed sequence ends 4 residues before the CDR3 terminus, with the missing tail filled in from the germline J gene. This rearrangement joins TRBV1 to TRBJ1-2; TRBD1 matches at 8 bases. The CDR3 totals 16 residues. Germline lookup yields CDR1 NSQYPW and CDR2 LRSPGD (reference sequence). The trim removed 0 bases at V and 2 bases at J, leaving 5 bases unmatched. This CDR3 reads CTCSADPGGRNSDYTF. CDR3 bases read: TGCACCTGCAGTGCAGATCCAGGGGGCCGGAACTCC.

This clone was seen a handful of times. These gene names are mouse names. The CDR3 end is not reached by the read, which stops 4 residues before it; the germline J gene fills it in. The chain couples TRBV16 to TRBJ2-5; possible D gene TRBD1, 6 bases. Germline V lookup: CDR1 SGHSA, CDR2 FRNQAP. The CDR3 is made up of 15 amino acids. The CDR3 DNA, read in part, is TGTGCAAGCAGCTTAGGGCCAGGGGAGGGGGAC. It translates to CASSLGPGEGD. The full CDR3 protein is CASSLGPGEGDTQYF.